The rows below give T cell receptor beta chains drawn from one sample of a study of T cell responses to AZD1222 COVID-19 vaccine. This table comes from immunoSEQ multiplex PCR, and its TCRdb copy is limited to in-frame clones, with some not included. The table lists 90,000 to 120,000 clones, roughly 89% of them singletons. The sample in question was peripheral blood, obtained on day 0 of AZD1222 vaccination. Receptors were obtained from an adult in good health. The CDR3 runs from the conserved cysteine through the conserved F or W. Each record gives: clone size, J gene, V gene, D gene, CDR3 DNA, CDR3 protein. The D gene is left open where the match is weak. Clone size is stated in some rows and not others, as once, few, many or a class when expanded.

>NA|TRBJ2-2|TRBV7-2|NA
TGTGCCAGCAGCTTTATTTCGATGGTCGGTGGCACCGGGGAGCTGTTTTTT
CASSFISMVGGTGELFF
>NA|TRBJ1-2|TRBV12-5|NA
TGTGCTAGTGCCGTGACCTATGGCTACACCTTC
CASAVTYGYTF
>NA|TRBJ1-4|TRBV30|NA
TGTGCCTGGAGAGCCTGGGGTAATGAAAAACTGTTTTTT
CAWRAWGNEKLFF
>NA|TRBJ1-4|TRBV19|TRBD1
TGTGCCAGTAGAAGGGACAGAAATGAAAAACTGTTTTTT
CASRRDRNEKLFF
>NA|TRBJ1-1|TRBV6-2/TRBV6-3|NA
TGTGCCAGCAGTTACGGTGCTTACGGGGTGAACACTGAAGCTTTCTTT
CASSYGAYGVNTEAFF
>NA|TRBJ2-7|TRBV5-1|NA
TGCGCCAGCAGGCTAGGGTCCTCTAGGGACGAGCAGTACTTC
CASRLGSSRDEQYF
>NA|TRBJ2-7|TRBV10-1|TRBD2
TGCGCCAGCAGTGAGTCGTTCGGGGGGGAGCAGTACTTC
CASSESFGGEQYF
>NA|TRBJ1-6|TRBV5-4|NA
TGTGCCAGCAGCCCAGCCCTGAATTCACCCCTCCACTTT
CASSPALNSPLHF
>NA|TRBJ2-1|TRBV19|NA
TGTGCCAGTAGTATGACCCTCGGGGCCAACGGCAATGAGCAGTTCTTC
CASSMTLGANGNEQFF
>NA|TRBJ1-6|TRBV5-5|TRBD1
TGTGCCAGCAGCTTACAGGGGGCTAGGAATTCACCCCTCCACTTT
CASSLQGARNSPLHF
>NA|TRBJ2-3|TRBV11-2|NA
TGTGCCAGCAGCTTAGATGGCGGTAGCGTAATCGGAGATACGCAGTATTTT
CASSLDGGSVIGDTQYF
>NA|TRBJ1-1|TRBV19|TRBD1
TGTGCCAGTACCGACAGGGGGTTGACTGAAGCTTTCTTT
CASTDRGLTEAFF
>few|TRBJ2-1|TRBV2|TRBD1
TGTGCCAGCACCACAATTTCGGGGGGGACAGGGGTTAATGAGCAGTTCTTC
CASTTISGGTGVNEQFF
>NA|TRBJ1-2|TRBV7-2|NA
TGTGCCAGCAGCTCTGGATCTGGGCAACTCTATGGCTACACCTTC
CASSSGSGQLYGYTF
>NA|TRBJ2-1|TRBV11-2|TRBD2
TGTGCCAGCAGCTTAACCGGGACTAGCGGGGGGGCGGTAGGCAATGAGCAGTTCTTC
CASSLTGTSGGAVGNEQFF
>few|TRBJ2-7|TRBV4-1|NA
TGCGCCAGCAGCCAAGCGTTGGGGGCGCACTACGAGCAGTACTTC
CASSQALGAHYEQYF
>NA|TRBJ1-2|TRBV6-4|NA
TGTGCCAGCAGTCCCGACCCCGCTCGGTATGGCTACACCTTC
CASSPDPARYGYTF
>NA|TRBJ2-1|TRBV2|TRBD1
TGTGCCAGCAGTGAAGGACAGGGGACATTTGATGAGCAGTTCTTC
CASSEGQGTFDEQFF
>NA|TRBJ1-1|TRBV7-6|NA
TGTGCCAGCAGCCCTTGGGAGCGGAACACTGAAGCTTTCTTT
CASSPWERNTEAFF
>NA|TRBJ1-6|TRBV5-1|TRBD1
TGCGCCAGCAGCTTTACCGGGACAGGGAGAAATTCACCCCTCCACTTT
CASSFTGTGRNSPLHF
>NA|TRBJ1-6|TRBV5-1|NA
TGCGCCAGCAGCTTGGAGGTCGCAGTAAATTCACCCCTCCACTTT
CASSLEVAVNSPLHF
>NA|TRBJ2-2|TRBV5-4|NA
TGTGCCAGCAGTTTCACCGTGAGCCCCGGGGAGCTGTTTTTT
CASSFTVSPGELFF
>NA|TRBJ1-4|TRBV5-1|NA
TGCGCCAGCAGCTTGGACGGGGGGCTGGATGAAAAACTGTTTTTT
CASSLDGGLDEKLFF
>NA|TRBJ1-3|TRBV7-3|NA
TGTGCCAGCAGCTTACAGGGCTCTGGAAACACCATATATTTT
CASSLQGSGNTIYF